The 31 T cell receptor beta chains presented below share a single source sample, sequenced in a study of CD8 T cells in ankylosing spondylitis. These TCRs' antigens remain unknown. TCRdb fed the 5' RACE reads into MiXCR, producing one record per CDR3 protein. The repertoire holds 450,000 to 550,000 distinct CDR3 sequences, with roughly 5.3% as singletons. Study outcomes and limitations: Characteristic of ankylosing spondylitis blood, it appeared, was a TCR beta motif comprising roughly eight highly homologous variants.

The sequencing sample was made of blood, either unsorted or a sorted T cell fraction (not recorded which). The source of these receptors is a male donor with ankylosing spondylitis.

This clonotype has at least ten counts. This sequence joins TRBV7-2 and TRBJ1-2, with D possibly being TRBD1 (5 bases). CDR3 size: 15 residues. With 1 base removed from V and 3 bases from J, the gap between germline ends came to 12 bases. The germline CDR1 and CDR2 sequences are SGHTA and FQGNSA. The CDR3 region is CASSLVAGEDYGYTF. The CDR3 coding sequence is TGTGCCAGCAGCTTAGTTGCGGGGGAGGACTATGGCTACACCTTC.

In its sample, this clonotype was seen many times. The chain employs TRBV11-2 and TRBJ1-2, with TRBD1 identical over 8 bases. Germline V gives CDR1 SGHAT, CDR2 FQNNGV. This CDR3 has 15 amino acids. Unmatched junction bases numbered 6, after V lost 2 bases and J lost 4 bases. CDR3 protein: CASSLTGQGGYGYTF. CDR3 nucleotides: TGTGCCAGCAGCTTAACCGGACAGGGCGGCTATGGCTACACCTTC.

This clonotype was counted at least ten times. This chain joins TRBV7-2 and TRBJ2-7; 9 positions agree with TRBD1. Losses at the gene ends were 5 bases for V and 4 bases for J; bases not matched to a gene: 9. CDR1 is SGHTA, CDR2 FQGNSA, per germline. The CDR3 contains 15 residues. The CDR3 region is CASSRAGTGYYEQYF. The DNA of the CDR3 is TGTGCCAGCAGCCGAGCCGGGACAGGGTATTACGAGCAGTACTTC.

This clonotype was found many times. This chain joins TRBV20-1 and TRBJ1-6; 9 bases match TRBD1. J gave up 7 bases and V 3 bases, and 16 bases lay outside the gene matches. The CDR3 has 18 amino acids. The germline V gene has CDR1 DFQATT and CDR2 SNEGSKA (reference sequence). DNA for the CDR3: TGCAGTGCTAGGACCCAACATGCCGGGACAGGGAGGAATTCACCCCTCCACTTT. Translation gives CSARTQHAGTGRNSPLHF.

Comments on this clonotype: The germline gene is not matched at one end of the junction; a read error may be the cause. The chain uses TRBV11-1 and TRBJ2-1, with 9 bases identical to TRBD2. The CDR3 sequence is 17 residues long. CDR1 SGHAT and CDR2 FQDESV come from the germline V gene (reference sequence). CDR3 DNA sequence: TGTGCCACCAGCTTAGGAAAGGAGGGACTAGCCTTCAATGAGCAGTTCTTC. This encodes CATSLGKEGLAFNEQFF.

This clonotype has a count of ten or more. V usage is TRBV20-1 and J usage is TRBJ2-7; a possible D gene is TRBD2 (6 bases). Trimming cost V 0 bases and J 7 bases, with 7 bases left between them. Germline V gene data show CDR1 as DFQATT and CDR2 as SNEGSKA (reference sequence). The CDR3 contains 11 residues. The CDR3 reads CSARDAGEQYF. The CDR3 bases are TGCAGTGCTAGAGATGCGGGAGAGCAGTACTTC.

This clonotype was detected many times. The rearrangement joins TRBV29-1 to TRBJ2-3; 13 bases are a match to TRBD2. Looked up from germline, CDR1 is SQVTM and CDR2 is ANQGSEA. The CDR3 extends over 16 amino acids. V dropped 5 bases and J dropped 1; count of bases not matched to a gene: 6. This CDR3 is CSVRTSGRRGTDTQYF. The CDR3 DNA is TGCAGCGTTCGGACTAGCGGGAGAAGGGGCACAGATACGCAGTATTTT.

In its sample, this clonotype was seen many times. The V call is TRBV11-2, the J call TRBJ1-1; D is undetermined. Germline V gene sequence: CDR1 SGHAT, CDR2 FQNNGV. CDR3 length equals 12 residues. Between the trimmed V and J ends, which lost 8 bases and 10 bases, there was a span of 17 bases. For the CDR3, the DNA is TGTGCCAGCTCCACCCAGCGGCTCCGAGCTTTCTTT. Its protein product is CASSTQRLRAFF.

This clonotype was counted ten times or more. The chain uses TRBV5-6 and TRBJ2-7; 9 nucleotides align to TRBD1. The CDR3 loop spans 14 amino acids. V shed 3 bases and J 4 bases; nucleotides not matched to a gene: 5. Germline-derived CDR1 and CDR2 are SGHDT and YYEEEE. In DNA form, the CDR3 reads TGTGCCAGCAGCTCCGGGACAGGGATGTACGAGCAGTACTTC. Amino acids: CASSSGTGMYEQYF.

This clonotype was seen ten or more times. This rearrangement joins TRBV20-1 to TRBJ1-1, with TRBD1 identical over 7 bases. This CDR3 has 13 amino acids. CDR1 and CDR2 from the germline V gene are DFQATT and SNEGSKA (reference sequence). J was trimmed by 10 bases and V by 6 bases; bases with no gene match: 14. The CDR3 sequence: CSAHRSRQGGAFF. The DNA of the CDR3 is TGCAGTGCCCATAGATCTCGACAGGGCGGAGCTTTCTTT.

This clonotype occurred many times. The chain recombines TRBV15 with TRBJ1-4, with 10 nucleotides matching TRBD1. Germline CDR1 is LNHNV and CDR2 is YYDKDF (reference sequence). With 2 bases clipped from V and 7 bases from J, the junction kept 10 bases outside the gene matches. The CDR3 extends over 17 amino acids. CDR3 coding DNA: TGTGCCACCAGCAGATTCGGGACAGGGGTTTCAGGTGAAAAACTGTTTTTT. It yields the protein CATSRFGTGVSGEKLFF.

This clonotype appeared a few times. CDR3 nucleotide sequence: TGTGCCAGCATCCGGGGACAGGAGTCCTACGAGCAGTACTTC. Translation: CASIRGQESYEQYF. This rearrangement joins TRBV21-1 to TRBJ2-7; the DNA was not used to check the table's D call, TRBD1. TRBV21-1 has pseudogene status. The CDR3 runs to 14 residues.

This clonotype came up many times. CDR3 sequence: CASSKSGVYEQYF. As DNA, the CDR3 is TGTGCCAGCAGCAAAAGCGGGGTATACGAGCAGTACTTC. V is TRBV7-2 and J is TRBJ2-7; 7 positions agree with TRBD2. Germline assignment: CDR1 SGHTA and CDR2 FQGNSA. J was trimmed by 4 bases and V by 5 bases; bases with no gene match: 5. The CDR3 has 13 residues.

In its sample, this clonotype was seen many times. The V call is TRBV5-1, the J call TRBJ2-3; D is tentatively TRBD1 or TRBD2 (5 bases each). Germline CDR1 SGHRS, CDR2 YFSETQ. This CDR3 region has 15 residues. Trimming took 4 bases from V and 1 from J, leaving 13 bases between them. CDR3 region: CASSEGPGGTDTQYF. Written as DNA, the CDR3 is TGCGCCAGCAGCGAGGGGCCTGGCGGCACAGATACGCAGTATTTT.

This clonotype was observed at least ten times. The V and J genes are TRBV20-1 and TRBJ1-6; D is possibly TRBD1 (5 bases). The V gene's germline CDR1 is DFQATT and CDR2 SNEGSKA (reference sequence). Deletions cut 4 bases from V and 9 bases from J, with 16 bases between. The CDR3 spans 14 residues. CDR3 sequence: CSATPRVQGSPLHF. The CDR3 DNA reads TGCAGTGCTACCCCCCGGGTGCAGGGTTCACCCCTCCACTTT.

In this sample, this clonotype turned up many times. This chain's CDR3 is CASSRDRGLSYEQYF. The CDR3 DNA reads as TGTGCCAGCAGTCGGGACAGGGGGCTCTCCTACGAGCAGTACTTC. This chain links TRBV12-3 or TRBV12-4 with TRBJ2-7, with 12 bases lining up with TRBD1. There are 15 residues in the CDR3. Unmatched junction bases numbered 2, after V lost 5 bases and J lost 0 bases.

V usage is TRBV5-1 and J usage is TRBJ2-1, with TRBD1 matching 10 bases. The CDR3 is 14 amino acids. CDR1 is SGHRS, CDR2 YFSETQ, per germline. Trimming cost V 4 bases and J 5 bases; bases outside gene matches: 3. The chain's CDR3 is CASSGGTGDNEQFF. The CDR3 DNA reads TGCGCCAGCAGCGGCGGGACAGGGGACAATGAGCAGTTCTTC.

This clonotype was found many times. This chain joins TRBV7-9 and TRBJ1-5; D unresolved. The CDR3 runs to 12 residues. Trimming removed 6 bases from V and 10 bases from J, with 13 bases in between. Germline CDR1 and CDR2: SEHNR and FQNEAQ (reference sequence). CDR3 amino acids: CASRNPIKPQHF. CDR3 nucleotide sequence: TGTGCCAGCAGAAATCCTATTAAACCCCAGCATTTT.

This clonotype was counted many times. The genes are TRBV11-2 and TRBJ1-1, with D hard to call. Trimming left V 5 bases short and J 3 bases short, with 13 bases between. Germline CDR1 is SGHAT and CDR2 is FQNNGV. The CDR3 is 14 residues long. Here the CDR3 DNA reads TGTGCCAGCAGCCCGGGCCCCGGGGACACTGAAGCTTTCTTT. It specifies CASSPGPGDTEAFF.

The CDR3 coding sequence is TGTGCCAGCAGTCCTCTATGGGGAGGCACAGATACGCAGTATTTT. Its translation is CASSPLWGGTDTQYF. The chain employs TRBV6-1 and TRBJ2-3; D perhaps matches TRBD2 (5 bases). Trimming removed 5 bases at V and 1 base at J, with 13 bases between. CDR1 and CDR2 (germline): MNHNS, SASEGT. There are 15 residues in the CDR3.

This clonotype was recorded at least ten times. The DNA for the CDR3 is TGTGCCAGTAGTATGTTGGGACAGGGTCATGGCTACACCTTC. This translates into CASSMLGQGHGYTF. J is TRBJ1-2 and V is TRBV19; 9 bases map to TRBD1. Germline trimming cut 3 bases from V and 6 bases from J; bases unmatched to any gene: 5. Germline V gene sequence: CDR1 LNHDA, CDR2 SQIVND (reference sequence). This CDR3 has 14 amino acids.

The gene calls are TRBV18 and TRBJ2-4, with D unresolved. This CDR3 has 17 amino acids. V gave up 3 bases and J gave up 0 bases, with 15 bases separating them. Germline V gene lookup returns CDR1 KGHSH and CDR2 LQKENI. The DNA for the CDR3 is TGTGCCAGCTCACCTCCTGCCCGGATTCTAGCCAAAAACATTCAGTACTTC. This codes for CASSPPARILAKNIQYF. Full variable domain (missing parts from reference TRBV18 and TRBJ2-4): NAGVMQNPRHLVRRRGQEARLRCSPMKGHSHVYWYRQLPEEGLKFMVYLQKENIIDESGMPKERFSAEFPKEGPSILRIQQVVRGDSAAYFCASSPPARILAKNIQYFGAGTRLSVL.

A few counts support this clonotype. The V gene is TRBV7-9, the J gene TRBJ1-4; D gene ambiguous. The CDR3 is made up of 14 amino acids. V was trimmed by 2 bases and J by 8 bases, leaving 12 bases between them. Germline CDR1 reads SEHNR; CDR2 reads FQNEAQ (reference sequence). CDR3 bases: TGTGCCAGCAGCTTAAGCGGCGTCGGCGAAAAACTGTTTTTT. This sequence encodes CASSLSGVGEKLFF.

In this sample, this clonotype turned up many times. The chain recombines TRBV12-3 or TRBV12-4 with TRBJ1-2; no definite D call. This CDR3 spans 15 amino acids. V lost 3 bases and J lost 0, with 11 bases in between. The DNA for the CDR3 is TGTGCCAGCAGTTTTCGGCTCGGATCTAACTATGGCTACACCTTC. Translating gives CASSFRLGSNYGYTF.

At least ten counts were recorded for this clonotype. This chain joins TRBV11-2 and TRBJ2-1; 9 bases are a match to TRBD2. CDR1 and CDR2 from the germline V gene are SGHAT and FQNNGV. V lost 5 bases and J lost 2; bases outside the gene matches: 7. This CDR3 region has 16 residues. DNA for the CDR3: TGTGCCAGCAGCCCGCGGGAGGGCCATCCCTACAATGAGCAGTTCTTC. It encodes CASSPREGHPYNEQFF.

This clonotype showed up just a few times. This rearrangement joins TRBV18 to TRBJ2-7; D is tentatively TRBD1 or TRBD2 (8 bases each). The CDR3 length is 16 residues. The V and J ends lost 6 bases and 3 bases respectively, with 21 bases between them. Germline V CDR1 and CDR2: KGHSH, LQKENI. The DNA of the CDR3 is TGTGCCAGCTCGCAGGGGGCAAGCGGGGGATTCTACGAGCAGTACTTC. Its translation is CASSQGASGGFYEQYF.

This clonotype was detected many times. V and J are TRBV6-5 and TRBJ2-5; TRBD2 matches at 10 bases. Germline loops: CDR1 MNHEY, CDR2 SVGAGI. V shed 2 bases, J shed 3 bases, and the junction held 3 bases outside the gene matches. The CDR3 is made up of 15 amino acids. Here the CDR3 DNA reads TGTGCCAGCAGTTACCCCGGACTAGCGGAAGAGACCCAGTACTTC. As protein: CASSYPGLAEETQYF.

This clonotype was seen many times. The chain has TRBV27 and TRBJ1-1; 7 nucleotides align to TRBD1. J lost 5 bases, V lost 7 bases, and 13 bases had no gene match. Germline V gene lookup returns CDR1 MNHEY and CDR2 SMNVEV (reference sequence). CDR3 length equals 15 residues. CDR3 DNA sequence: TGTGCCAGCAATCGTGCAGGGGGTTTAGGGACTGAAGCTTTCTTT. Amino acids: CASNRAGGLGTEAFF.

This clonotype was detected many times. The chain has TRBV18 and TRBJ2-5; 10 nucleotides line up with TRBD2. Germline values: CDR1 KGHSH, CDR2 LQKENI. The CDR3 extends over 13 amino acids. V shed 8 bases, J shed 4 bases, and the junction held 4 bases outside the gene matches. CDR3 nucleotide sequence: TGTGCCAGCAGCCCTAGCGGGAGAGAGACCCAGTACTTC. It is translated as CASSPSGRETQYF.

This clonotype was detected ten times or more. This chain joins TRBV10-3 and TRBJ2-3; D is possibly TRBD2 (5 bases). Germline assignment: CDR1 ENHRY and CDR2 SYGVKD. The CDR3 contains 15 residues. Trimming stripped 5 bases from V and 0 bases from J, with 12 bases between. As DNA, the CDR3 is TGTGCCATCAGTCGACTACTAGTCAGCACAGATACGCAGTATTTT. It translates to CAISRLLVSTDTQYF.

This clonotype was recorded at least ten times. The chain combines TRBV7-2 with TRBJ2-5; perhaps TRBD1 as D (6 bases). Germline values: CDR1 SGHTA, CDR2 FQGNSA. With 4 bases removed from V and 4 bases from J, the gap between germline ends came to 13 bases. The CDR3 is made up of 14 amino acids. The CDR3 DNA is TGTGCCAGCAGCTACCAGACAGGCCCAGAGACCCAGTACTTC. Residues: CASSYQTGPETQYF. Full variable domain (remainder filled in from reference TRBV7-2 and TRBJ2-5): GAGVSQSPSNKVTEKGKDVELRCDPISGHTALYWYRQSLGQGLEFLIYFQGNSAPDKSGLPSDRFSAERTGGSVSTLTIQRTQQEDSAVYLCASSYQTGPETQYFGPGTRLLVL.